The 4 T cell receptor beta chains below come from one sample, sequenced in a study of T-cell reconstitution after alpha-beta-depleted transplantation in children. Unique molecular identifiers were built into the TCRbeta library. TCRdb recomputed calls from the PCR reads with MiXCR, one row per CDR3 protein. Altogether some 95,000 distinct CDR3 sequences are present, less than 25% being singletons, with the ten largest covering about 20%. The material was PBMCs, obtained before TCRalphabeta/CD19-depleted stem cell transplant. These receptor sequences come from a boy aged 2 to 9 with acute lymphoblastic leukemia, due to receive a stem cell transplant.

This clonotype was found a few times. The rearrangement joins TRBV5-1 to TRBJ2-7; 7 nucleotides line up with TRBD1. This CDR3 contains 14 residues. Germline CDR1 SGHRS, CDR2 YFSETQ. The J segment lost 1 base and the V segment lost 2 bases, leaving 3 bases of the junction unmatched. CDR3 DNA sequence: TGCGCCAGCAGCTTTTGGACAGGTTCCTACGAGCAGTACTTC. Its protein is CASSFWTGSYEQYF. Variable domain in full (rest from reference TRBV5-1 and TRBJ2-7): KAGVTQTPRYLIKTRGQQVTLSCSPISGHRSVSWYQQTPGQGLQFLFEYFSETQRNKGNFPGRFSGRQFSNSRSEMNVSTLELGDSALYLCASSFWTGSYEQYFGPGTRLTVT.

This clonotype was seen a handful of times. This chain uses TRBV10-3 with TRBJ2-1; 10 bases are shared with TRBD2. Germline CDR1 ENHRY, CDR2 SYGVKD. The CDR3 covers 15 residues. The ends lost 5 bases at V and 6 bases at J; junction bases unmatched: 7. The CDR3 spells CAISTGTSDSNEQFF. The DNA for the CDR3 is TGTGCCATCAGTACTGGGACTAGCGACTCCAATGAGCAGTTCTTC.

This chain uses TRBV7-2 with TRBJ1-1; D uncertain. Looked up from germline, CDR1 is SGHTA and CDR2 is FQGNSA. This CDR3 comprises 13 residues. V dropped 2 bases and J dropped 1 base, with 5 bases sitting between them. CDR3 protein: CASSLPPNTEAFF. Written as DNA, the CDR3 is TGTGCCAGCAGCTTACCACCGAACACTGAAGCTTTCTTT.

This clonotype was observed once. The chain couples TRBV7-2 to TRBJ2-1; 8 bases match TRBD2. The germline CDR1 and CDR2 sequences are SGHTA and FQGNSA. The V gene end was trimmed by 5 bases and the J gene end by 2 bases; junction bases not matched to a gene: 5. This CDR3 is 15 amino acids long. CDR3 nucleotides: TGTGCCAGCAGCCGGCCGACTAGCGCCTACAATGAGCAGTTCTTC. Amino acid sequence: CASSRPTSAYNEQFF.